The rows below give T cell receptor beta chains drawn from one sample of a study of blood T cell repertoires in COVID-19. The data were produced by immunoSEQ multiplex PCR, yet TCRdb's version contains in-frame clones alone and is incomplete. The table includes about 260,000 clones, about 84% detected once. Sequenced material: PBMCs or T cells enriched from blood (not recorded which). The receptors shown here come from a woman in her fifties or sixties who had recovered from COVID-19. The CDR3 runs from the conserved cysteine through the conserved F or W. D genes are given only for firm matches. Not all rows give a size; the values are once, few, many and, for expanded clones, a class.

size	D	V	J	DNA	CDR3
NA	TRBD2	TRBV4-1	TRBJ2-1	TGCGCCAGCAGCCCCTCGTTTACGGGGGGGCCTGATGAGCAGTTCTTC	CASSPSFTGGPDEQFF
NA	TRBD1	TRBV18	TRBJ1-2	TGTGCCAGCTCACCCGGGGACAGGGACTATGGCTACACCTTC	CASSPGDRDYGYTF
NA	NA	TRBV28	TRBJ1-5	TGTGCCAGCAGTGGTCCCAGGGCGATTAGCAATCAGCCCCAGCATTTT	CASSGPRAISNQPQHF
NA	TRBD2	TRBV30	TRBJ2-7	TGTGCCTGGAGTCCCGGACTAGACGAGCAGTACTTC	CAWSPGLDEQYF
NA	TRBD1	TRBV9	TRBJ2-5	TGTGCCAGCAGTTACGGGACAGTACAAGAGACCCAGTACTTC	CASSYGTVQETQYF
NA	NA	TRBV6-5	TRBJ2-1	TGTGCCAGCAGTCACCTAGCTAGGCAGTTCTTC	CASSHLARQFF
few	TRBD2	TRBV7-9	TRBJ2-2	TGTGCCAGCAGCTTAGCGGGACTAGTCGATATCACCGGGGAGCTGTTTTTT	CASSLAGLVDITGELFF
NA	TRBD2	TRBV9	TRBJ2-3	TGTGCCAGCAGCGTAGAGGGGACTAGCGGGCCTAGCACAGATACGCAGTATTTT	CASSVEGTSGPSTDTQYF
once	TRBD2	TRBV29-1	TRBJ2-3	TGCAGCTCCGCCCTAGCGGGAGTCATAGATACGCAGTATTTT	CSSALAGVIDTQYF
NA	TRBD2	TRBV4-2	TRBJ2-7	TGTGCCAGCAGCTCCCGGTTAGCGGGAGGAGTAGACTACGAGCAGTACTTC	CASSSRLAGGVDYEQYF
NA	TRBD2	TRBV10-2	TRBJ2-1	TGCGCCACCAGAAGAATAAAGCGGGGGAGAGCCTACAATGAGCAGTTCTTC	CATRRIKRGRAYNEQFF
once	NA	TRBV6-5	TRBJ1-1	TGTGCCTGCAGCCAGGGATTAAATTGGGCCACTGAAGCTTTCTTT	CACSQGLNWATEAFF
few	NA	TRBV6-5	TRBJ1-5	TGTGCCAGCAGTTACAGACAGACAAATCAGCCCCAGCATTTT	CASSYRQTNQPQHF
NA	TRBD2	TRBV28	TRBJ2-2	TGTGCCAGCAGTTCAGGAGCCGCGGGAGAGAACACCGGGGAGCTGTTTTTT	CASSSGAAGENTGELFF
NA	NA	TRBV4-3	TRBJ2-3	TGCGCCAGCAGCCCACAGGGTAGGAGGGATACGCAGTATTTT	CASSPQGRRDTQYF
NA	NA	TRBV27	TRBJ1-4	TGTGCCAGCAGTCCCAGTCTCCCGTGGGCCGAAAAACTGTTTTTT	CASSPSLPWAEKLFF
NA	TRBD1	TRBV4-1	TRBJ1-1	TGCGCCAGCAGCCAACCCCCTTGGGGACAGGGGGCGAAGAACACTGAAGCTTTCTTT	CASSQPPWGQGAKNTEAFF
NA	NA	TRBV29-1	TRBJ1-1	TGCAGCGTCCGAGAGAGGAGGAACACTGAAGCTTTCTTT	CSVRERRNTEAFF
NA	NA	TRBV28	TRBJ1-1	TGTGCCAGCAGTCCCCCCGACGGTTCGGGGGAAGCTTTCTTT	CASSPPDGSGEAFF
NA	NA	TRBV5-4	TRBJ2-7	TGTGCCAGCAGCTTCGACGGGGACGAGCAGTACTTC	CASSFDGDEQYF
NA	NA	TRBV28	TRBJ1-1	TGTGCCAGTAGAAAGAGGAACACTGAAGCTTTCTTT	CASRKRNTEAFF
NA	NA	TRBV9	TRBJ2-3	TGTGCCAGCAGCGAAGGTAGCTGGGAGGCAGATACGCAGTATTTT	CASSEGSWEADTQYF
NA	TRBD1	TRBV19	TRBJ1-5	TGTGCCAGTAGTAAGTCCGGGACAGTAAATCAGCCCCAGCATTTT	CASSKSGTVNQPQHF
few	NA	TRBV29-1	TRBJ1-1	TGCAGCGTAAATAGGGGCGGGGGTGAAGCTTTCTTT	CSVNRGGGEAFF
NA	TRBD2	TRBV18	TRBJ2-3	TGTGCCAGCTCATCCACTAGCGGGACGACAGATACGCAGTATTTT	CASSSTSGTTDTQYF
NA	NA	TRBV7-2	TRBJ2-2	TGTGCCAGCAGCTTCGACAGTGGGGAGCTGTTTTTT	CASSFDSGELFF
NA	TRBD1	TRBV18	TRBJ1-1	TGTGCCAGCTCACTGGGACAGGGTGGGAACACTGAAGCTTTCTTT	CASSLGQGGNTEAFF
NA	TRBD2	TRBV11-1	TRBJ2-2	TGTGCCAGCAGCTTTACCGGGAGGGCCGCCGGGGAGCTGTTTTTT	CASSFTGRAAGELFF
once	TRBD1	TRBV5-5	TRBJ1-6	TGTGCCAGCAGCTTGGCAGGGGGCAGGGATTCACCCCTCCACTTT	CASSLAGGRDSPLHF
NA	NA	TRBV18	TRBJ2-5	TGTGCCAGCTCACTAGGGCGAGGGGAGACCCAGTACTTC	CASSLGRGETQYF
NA	TRBD1	TRBV11-2	TRBJ2-7	TGTGCCAGCAGCTTAGGGACAGGGAGAGGACTACGGGAGCAGTACTTC	CASSLGTGRGLREQYF
NA	NA	TRBV3-1/TRBV3-2	TRBJ1-4	TGTGCCAGCAGTCGGGGGGGGAATGAAAAACTGTTTTTT	CASSRGGNEKLFF
NA	NA	TRBV9	TRBJ1-2	TGTGCCAGCAGCGTAGTTGGACAGTCCTCTGGCTACACCTTC	CASSVVGQSSGYTF
NA	NA	TRBV6-2/TRBV6-3	TRBJ2-5	TGTGCCAGCAGCCGAAGAGAGGAGGAGACCCAGTACTTC	CASSRREEETQYF
NA	NA	TRBV5-4	TRBJ2-6	TGTGCCAGCAGCTGGGGGGGGCCTGAGGCCAACGTCCTGACTTTC	CASSWGGPEANVLTF
NA	NA	TRBV29-1	TRBJ1-1	TGCAGCGTTGCACCTTCAGGGCGCGTGACTGAAGCTTTCTTT	CSVAPSGRVTEAFF
NA	TRBD1	TRBV11-2	TRBJ1-1	TGTGCCAGCAGCTTTATGACAGGGGGCACTGAAGCTTTCTTT	CASSFMTGGTEAFF
NA	NA	TRBV7-6	TRBJ1-2	TGTGCCAGCAGCCCCCTTTATCTCTCGCGGTATAGAGACTATGGCTACACCTTC	CASSPLYLSRYRDYGYTF
NA	TRBD2	TRBV4-3	TRBJ2-3	TGCGCCAGCAGCCAAGATCATGCGGGAGCGGGAGATACGCAGTATTTT	CASSQDHAGAGDTQYF
NA	NA	TRBV27	TRBJ1-1	TGTGCCAGCAGTTCGCCAATCCAGGGGCCCGGCACTGAAGCTTTCTTT	CASSSPIQGPGTEAFF
NA	TRBD1	TRBV7-3	TRBJ1-3	TGTGCCAGCAGCCCTGACAGGGCTGGAAACACCATATATTTT	CASSPDRAGNTIYF